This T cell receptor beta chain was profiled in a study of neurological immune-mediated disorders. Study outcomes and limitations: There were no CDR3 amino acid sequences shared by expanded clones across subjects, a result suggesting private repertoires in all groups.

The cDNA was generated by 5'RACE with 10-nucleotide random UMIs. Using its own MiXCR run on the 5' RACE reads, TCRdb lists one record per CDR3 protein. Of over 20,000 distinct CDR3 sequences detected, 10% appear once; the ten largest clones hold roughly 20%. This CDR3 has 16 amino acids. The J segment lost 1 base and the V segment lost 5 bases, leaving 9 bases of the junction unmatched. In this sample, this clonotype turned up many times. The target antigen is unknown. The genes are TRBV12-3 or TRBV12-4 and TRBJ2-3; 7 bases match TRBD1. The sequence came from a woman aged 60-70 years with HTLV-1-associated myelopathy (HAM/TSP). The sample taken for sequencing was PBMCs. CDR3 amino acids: CASSANRGFGTDTQYF. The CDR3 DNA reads TGTGCCAGCAGTGCCAACAGGGGATTTGGCACAGATACGCAGTATTTT.